This T cell receptor beta chain comes out of a study of blood T cell repertoires in COVID-19. Study background: PBMCs, B-cell-depleted T cells, or T cells provided the cDNA or gDNA that made up the material.

The authors' processing: Counts of nucleated cells, estimated from reference gene primer amplification, were obtained. Produced via immunoSEQ multiplex PCR; TCRdb's table is partial and in-frame only. Clone size and V and J calls were adopted from that table, with D and trimming inferred from the DNA. The sample lists 30,000 to 40,000 clones, around 87% occurring once. The CDR3 totals 15 residues. Germline V gives CDR1 MDHEN, CDR2 SYDVKM. V lost 2 bases to trimming and J lost 2 bases, with 9 bases between them. This clone has more than one count but fewer than ten. The sequencing input was peripheral blood. This receptor was obtained from a man older than 75 with active COVID-19. This chain uses TRBV28 with TRBJ2-2; TRBD2 is a possible D gene (6 bases). The CDR3 is CASSLAGSNTGELFF. CDR3 nucleotide sequence: TGTGCCAGCAGTTTAGCCGGGAGTAACACCGGGGAGCTGTTTTTT.